One sample yielded the 24 T cell receptor beta chains listed below, sequenced in a study of OX40 agonist ivuxolimab in advanced cancers. The data were produced by immunoSEQ multiplex PCR, yet TCRdb's version contains in-frame clones alone and is incomplete. In the table there are about 62,000 clones, about 91% of which are singletons. The specimen comprised CD4+ or CD8+ T cells sorted from blood, sampled in a trial of the OX40 agonist ivuxolimab. These receptors were taken from an adult with an advanced solid tumor such as melanoma, head and neck, liver or kidney cancer.

The genes are TRBV6-6 and TRBJ1-2, with D perhaps TRBD1 (6 bases). Germline CDR1 and CDR2: MNHNY and SVGAGI (reference sequence). CDR3 length: 13 residues. Trimming took 5 bases from V and 6 from J, leaving 13 bases between them. The CDR3 is CASSVWGADGYTF. The CDR3 nucleotides read TGTGCCAGCAGTGTGTGGGGGGCGGATGGCTACACCTTC.

The sample holds one count of this clone. The chain couples TRBV2 to TRBJ1-2; TRBD1 aligns across 9 bases. CDR1 and CDR2 (germline): SNHLY, FYNNEI. CDR3 length: 17 residues. The trim removed 1 base at V and 7 bases at J, leaving 13 bases unmatched. CDR3 DNA sequence: TGTGCCAGCAGTGAAGACGGGACAGGGTTTTTAATGCGTGGCTACACCTTC. Amino acids: CASSEDGTGFLMRGYTF. Based on the CDR3 plus reference TRBV2 and TRBJ1-2, the full variable domain is EPEVTQTPSHQVTQMGQEVILRCVPISNHLYFYWYRQILGQKVEFLVSFYNNEISEKSEIFDDQFSVERPDGSNFTLKIRSTKLEDSAMYFCASSEDGTGFLMRGYTFGSGTRLTVV.

The V call is TRBV5-4, the J call TRBJ1-2; possible D gene TRBD1, 6 bases. The V end lost 1 base, the J end lost 10 bases, and 8 bases lay between the germline ends. The CDR3 sequence is 11 residues long. Germline values: CDR1 SGHNT, CDR2 YYREEE (reference sequence). In DNA, the CDR3 is TGTGCCAGCAGCTTGTGGGACATCTACACCTTC. Translated, it gives CASSLWDIYTF.

V and J are TRBV4-1 and TRBJ1-1; no reliable D call. V was trimmed by 4 bases and J by 6 bases, leaving 15 bases between them. The CDR3 has 14 amino acids. Germline V gene sequence: CDR1 MGHRA, CDR2 YSYEKL. The CDR3 loop reads CASSRLWPTAEAFF. Written as DNA, the CDR3 is TGCGCCAGCAGCCGACTTTGGCCGACCGCTGAAGCTTTCTTT.

Here the CDR3 reads CASSEPGTGNEQFF. CDR3 nucleotides: TGTGCCAGCAGTGAACCCGGGACAGGCAATGAGCAGTTCTTC. The genes are TRBV6-1 and TRBJ2-1; 8 nucleotides align to TRBD1. Germline trimming cut 2 bases from V and 6 bases from J; bases unmatched to any gene: 3. Germline lookup yields CDR1 MNHNS and CDR2 SASEGT. The length of the CDR3 is 14 residues.

The chain combines TRBV12-5 with TRBJ2-2; 10 bases match TRBD2. The CDR3 spans 19 residues. V was clipped by 0 bases and J by 0 bases; unmatched bases: 7. Germline V gene data show CDR1 as LGHNT and CDR2 as FRNRAP. The CDR3 here is CASGLVILAGDPNTGELFF. CDR3 sequence (DNA): TGTGCTAGTGGTTTGGTAATTCTAGCGGGAGATCCGAACACCGGGGAGCTGTTTTTT.

The rearrangement joins TRBV6-4 to TRBJ2-1; 10 bases agree with TRBD2. Germline loops: CDR1 MRHNA, CDR2 SNTAGT. The CDR3 loop spans 15 amino acids. Losses at the gene ends were 1 base for V and 9 bases for J; bases not matched to a gene: 6. The CDR3 sequence is CASSDWASGSFEQFF. The DNA for the CDR3 is TGTGCCAGCAGTGACTGGGCTAGCGGGAGTTTTGAGCAGTTCTTC.

The chain carries TRBV5-6 and TRBJ2-3, with 7 bases fitting TRBD2. V was pared by 4 bases and J by 4 bases, with 12 bases of the junction left unmatched. Per germline, CDR1 SGHDT and CDR2 YYEEEE. The CDR3 spans 16 residues. The CDR3 nucleotides read TGTGCCAGCAGCGCCCTGGGGCGGGAGTCGCCAGATACGCAGTATTTT. Its protein is CASSALGRESPDTQYF.

V usage is TRBV27 and J usage is TRBJ1-4; D perhaps matches TRBD1 (5 bases). Germline-derived CDR1 and CDR2 are MNHEY and SMNVEV (reference sequence). This CDR3 comprises 16 residues. V was shortened by 5 bases and J by 0 bases, with 13 bases between the two germline ends. The CDR3 DNA is TGTGCCAGCAGTGTAGGGACCGAAACAACTAATGAAAAACTGTTTTTT. Its translation is CASSVGTETTNEKLFF.

This clone was picked up one time. The chain uses TRBV11-3 and TRBJ2-5, with 8 nucleotides matching TRBD1. This CDR3 comprises 15 residues. Germline CDR1 is SGHNT and CDR2 is YENEEA. V was pared by 5 bases and J by 5 bases, with 10 bases of the junction left unmatched. The DNA of the CDR3 is TGTGCCAGCAGCCCCGGGACAGGAAGGGACGAGACCCAGTACTTC. As protein: CASSPGTGRDETQYF.

The rearrangement joins TRBV27 to TRBJ1-1; D remains ambiguous. The V end was cut by 5 bases, the J end by 3 bases, with 10 bases between. Germline assignment: CDR1 MNHEY and CDR2 SMNVEV (reference sequence). This CDR3 contains 13 residues. The CDR3 region has the DNA TGTGCCAGCAGTCCGGCTGGGGACACTGAAGCTTTCTTT. Amino acids: CASSPAGDTEAFF.

The rearrangement uses TRBV19 and TRBJ2-7, with D unresolved. CDR3 size: 15 residues. Trimming removed 1 base at V and 0 bases at J, with 10 bases between. Per germline, CDR1 LNHDA and CDR2 SQIVND (reference sequence). CDR3 residues: CASSIAPASSYEQYF. Here the CDR3 DNA reads TGTGCCAGTAGTATAGCCCCGGCCAGCTCCTACGAGCAGTACTTC.

The chain has TRBV4-1 and TRBJ1-1; possible D gene TRBD1, 6 bases. V gave up 0 bases and J gave up 11 bases, with 10 bases separating them. Per germline, CDR1 MGHRA and CDR2 YSYEKL. The CDR3 sequence is 12 residues long. CDR3 sequence: CASSQDWTAAFF. The CDR3 DNA follows: TGCGCCAGCAGCCAAGACTGGACAGCCGCTTTCTTT.

The V and J genes are TRBV10-3 and TRBJ2-7, with 7 bases identical to TRBD1. CDR3 length: 15 residues. J lost 3 bases, V lost 4 bases, and 9 bases had no gene match. Germline V gene sequence: CDR1 ENHRY, CDR2 SYGVKD. DNA of the CDR3: TGTGCCATCAGTGGGGGACAGCCACCAGACTACGAGCAGTACTTC. It yields the protein CAISGGQPPDYEQYF.

This clone appeared a single time. V is TRBV13 and J is TRBJ2-5; 7 bases are a match to TRBD1. This CDR3 comprises 14 residues. The J segment lost 2 bases and the V segment lost 5 bases, leaving 5 bases of the junction unmatched. Germline assignment: CDR1 PRHDT and CDR2 FYEKMQ (reference sequence). The CDR3 bases are TGTGCCAGCAGCATCGGGACAGATCAAGAGACCCAGTACTTC. Translated, it gives CASSIGTDQETQYF.

This clone was observed once. The CDR3 reads CASSQDRGAADGYTF. CDR3 DNA sequence: TGCGCCAGCAGCCAAGATCGGGGGGCGGCGGATGGCTACACCTTC. The chain recombines TRBV4-1 with TRBJ1-2, with D possibly TRBD1 on 6 matching bases. The germline V gene has CDR1 MGHRA and CDR2 YSYEKL. Trimming left V 0 bases short and J 6 bases short, with 14 bases between. The CDR3 runs to 15 residues.

This clone was seen a handful of times. The chain couples TRBV4-1 to TRBJ2-7; D perhaps matches TRBD1 (5 bases). The CDR3 length is 15 residues. V was clipped by 1 base and J by 3 bases, with 13 bases between them. Germline-derived CDR1 and CDR2 are MGHRA and YSYEKL. The CDR3 coding sequence is TGCGCCAGCAGCCAAGGTGGTGACAGCTACTACGAGCAGTACTTC. Residues: CASSQGGDSYYEQYF.

The chain combines TRBV7-9 with TRBJ2-5; 7 bases map to TRBD1. CDR3 length: 14 amino acids. The germline V gene has CDR1 SEHNR and CDR2 FQNEAQ (reference sequence). Trimming took 4 bases from V and 0 from J; bases not matched to a gene: 2. CDR3 sequence reads: CASSSTGHQETQYF. The CDR3 coding sequence is TGTGCCAGCAGCTCGACAGGGCACCAAGAGACCCAGTACTTC. The full variable domain, with the rest looked up from reference TRBV7-9 and TRBJ2-5, is DTGVSQNPRHKITKRGQNVTFRCDPISEHNRLYWYRQTLGQGPEFLTYFQNEAQLEKSRLLSDRFSAERPKGSFSTLEIQRTEQGDSAMYLCASSSTGHQETQYFGPGTRLLVL.

The rearrangement uses TRBV9 and TRBJ2-1, with D possibly being TRBD1 or TRBD2 (5 bases each). Germline-derived CDR1 and CDR2 are SGDLS and YYNGEE. The CDR3 totals 15 residues. With 0 bases removed from V and 8 bases from J, the gap between germline ends came to 15 bases. CDR3 in DNA: TGTGCCAGCAGCGTAGGGGGGTCCGCCGGGGATGAGCAGTTCTTC. Protein: CASSVGGSAGDEQFF.

This clone was counted a few times. V gene TRBV5-5 combines with J gene TRBJ1-2; D gene uncertain. Germline lookup yields CDR1 SGHKS and CDR2 YYEKEE (reference sequence). The CDR3 runs to 15 residues. V lost 0 bases and J lost 3, with 12 bases in between. The CDR3: CASSLELGSYYGYTF. CDR3 sequence (DNA): TGTGCCAGCAGCTTGGAGCTCGGCAGCTACTATGGCTACACCTTC.

V usage is TRBV10-3 and J usage is TRBJ2-5; D might be TRBD2 (5 bases). Trimming shortened V by 10 bases and J by 4 bases, and 19 bases separated the two germline ends. This CDR3 contains 14 residues. The germline CDR1 and CDR2 sequences are ENHRY and SYGVKD. CDR3 bases: TGTGCCACCAGGCGGGTAACCGAGGGAGAGACCCAGTACTTC. Residues: CATRRVTEGETQYF.

The rearrangement joins TRBV14 to TRBJ1-1; D gene unclear. CDR1 and CDR2 from the germline V gene are SGHDN and FVKESK. This CDR3 region has 13 residues. Deletions cut 2 bases from V and 1 base from J, with 5 bases between. CDR3 residues: CASSQLRNTEAFF. The CDR3 bases are TGTGCCAGCAGCCAATTGCGGAACACTGAAGCTTTCTTT.

The table lists this clone with a count of one. The chain recombines TRBV4-1 with TRBJ2-1; a weak D match, TRBD2 (6 bases). CDR1 and CDR2 from the germline V gene are MGHRA and YSYEKL. The CDR3 extends over 17 amino acids. Deletions cut 1 base from V and 0 bases from J, with 13 bases between. The chain's CDR3 is CASSQGSGLSSYNEQFF. CDR3 bases: TGCGCCAGCAGCCAAGGGAGCGGGCTTAGCTCCTACAATGAGCAGTTCTTC.

The chain has TRBV2 and TRBJ1-1, with 7 bases that match TRBD1. Germline-derived CDR1 and CDR2 are SNHLY and FYNNEI. The CDR3 length is 15 residues. Trimming cost V 6 bases and J 0 bases; bases outside gene matches: 7. In nucleotides, the CDR3 is TGTGCCAGCAGGACGGGACAGTTGATGAACACTGAAGCTTTCTTT. It translates to CASRTGQLMNTEAFF.